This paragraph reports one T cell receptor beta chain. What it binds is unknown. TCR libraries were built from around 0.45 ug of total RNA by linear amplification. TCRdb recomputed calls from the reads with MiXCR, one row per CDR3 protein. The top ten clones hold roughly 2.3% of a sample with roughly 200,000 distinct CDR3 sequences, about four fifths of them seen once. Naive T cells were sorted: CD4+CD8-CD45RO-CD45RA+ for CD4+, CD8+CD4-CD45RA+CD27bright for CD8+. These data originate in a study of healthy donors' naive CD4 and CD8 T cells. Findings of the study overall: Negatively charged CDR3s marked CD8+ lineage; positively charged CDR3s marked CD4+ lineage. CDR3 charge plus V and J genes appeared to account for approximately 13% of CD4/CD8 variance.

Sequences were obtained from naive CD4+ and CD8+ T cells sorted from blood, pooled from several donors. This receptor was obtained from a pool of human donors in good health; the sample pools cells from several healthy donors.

CDR3 loop: CASSLFGRAGNEQFF. The DNA for the CDR3 is TGTGCCAGCAGTTTATTCGGAAGGGCCGGGAATGAGCAGTTCTTC. The rearrangement links TRBV27 to TRBJ2-1; D unresolved. The CDR3 has 15 residues. Germline-derived CDR1 and CDR2 are MNHEY and SMNVEV (reference sequence). V lost 1 base to trimming and J lost 7 bases, with 14 bases between them.